These T cell receptor beta chains were read from a single sample in a study of T cell changes during pregnancy in multiple sclerosis. Clones were read by immunoSEQ multiplex PCR, and TCRdb kept only the in-frame ones, dropping some. The sample yields about 100,000 clones, just over 90% seen once. Material: peripheral blood, obtained in the second trimester of pregnancy. The origin of the receptors is a female donor in good health, enrolled as a control in a pregnancy study. Each CDR3 is given with its conserved first and last residue. The order of the fields is CDR3 DNA, CDR3 protein, D gene, clone size, V gene, J gene. A D gene is named only where the DNA matches it firmly. Clone size appears in some rows only: once, few, many, or a class for an expanded clone.

CDR3 DNA: TGCGCCAGCAGCAACCGGGACAGGCTCCTTCGAGCGCCCCAGCATTTT
CDR3 protein: CASSNRDRLLRAPQHF
D gene: TRBD1
clone size: .
V gene: TRBV10-1
J gene: TRBJ1-5

CDR3 DNA: TGTGCCAGTAGTATAGGACAGGGGGCAGGTGAAGCTTTCTTT
CDR3 protein: CASSIGQGAGEAFF
D gene: TRBD1
clone size: .
V gene: TRBV19
J gene: TRBJ1-1

CDR3 DNA: TGTGCCAGCAGCGTAGGACACACAACTAATGAAAAACTGTTTTTT
CDR3 protein: CASSVGHTTNEKLFF
D gene: .
clone size: .
V gene: TRBV9
J gene: TRBJ1-4

CDR3 DNA: TGTGCCAGTAGTATTAGGGACAGCCTTAACACTGAAGCTTTCTTT
CDR3 protein: CASSIRDSLNTEAFF
D gene: TRBD1
clone size: .
V gene: TRBV19
J gene: TRBJ1-1

CDR3 DNA: TGTGCCAGCAGCCAATCTCTTAGAAGAGTTGGACAGGGCGAGTACGAGCAGTACTTC
CDR3 protein: CASSQSLRRVGQGEYEQYF
D gene: TRBD1
clone size: .
V gene: TRBV4-2
J gene: TRBJ2-7

CDR3 DNA: TGTGCCAGCAGCCAAGCTGACTCGGGAAGCGGCACTGAAGCTTTCTTT
CDR3 protein: CASSQADSGSGTEAFF
D gene: .
clone size: few
V gene: TRBV14
J gene: TRBJ1-1

CDR3 DNA: TGTGCCAGCAGTTTTCTTAGCGGGGGAAGCACAGATACGCAGTATTTT
CDR3 protein: CASSFLSGGSTDTQYF
D gene: TRBD2
clone size: .
V gene: TRBV27
J gene: TRBJ2-3

CDR3 DNA: TGCGCCAGCAGCCAGGGGCCTCGACTAGCGGGAGGGAAAGATACGCAGTATTTT
CDR3 protein: CASSQGPRLAGGKDTQYF
D gene: TRBD2
clone size: .
V gene: TRBV4-3
J gene: TRBJ2-3

CDR3 DNA: TGTGCCAGCAGCTTAGGGACAGCCTACGAGCAGTACTTC
CDR3 protein: CASSLGTAYEQYF
D gene: .
clone size: few
V gene: TRBV7-8
J gene: TRBJ2-7

CDR3 DNA: TGTGCCAGCAGCGCCACAGGGGCGCCTTTAAATGAAAAACTGTTTTTT
CDR3 protein: CASSATGAPLNEKLFF
D gene: TRBD1
clone size: few
V gene: TRBV9
J gene: TRBJ1-4

CDR3 DNA: TGCGCCAGCAGCTTTCTGGCAGGGAGGTACGAGCAGTACTTC
CDR3 protein: CASSFLAGRYEQYF
D gene: .
clone size: .
V gene: TRBV5-1
J gene: TRBJ2-7

CDR3 DNA: TGTGCCAGCAGTTGGGACAGGGGTAGCAATGAGCAGTTCTTC
CDR3 protein: CASSWDRGSNEQFF
D gene: TRBD1
clone size: once
V gene: TRBV6-5
J gene: TRBJ2-1

CDR3 DNA: TGTGCCATCAGTGAGGGGGGCAGCTACTACGAGCAGTACTTC
CDR3 protein: CAISEGGSYYEQYF
D gene: .
clone size: .
V gene: TRBV10-3
J gene: TRBJ2-7

CDR3 DNA: TGTGCCAGCAGTTTCTTCCCCCTAACCGGGACAGGGGAGACTAATGAAAAACTGTTTTTT
CDR3 protein: CASSFFPLTGTGETNEKLFF
D gene: TRBD1
clone size: .
V gene: TRBV28
J gene: TRBJ1-4

CDR3 DNA: TGTGCCAGCAGTGTCGAGCAGAGGAGCTACGAGCAGTACTTC
CDR3 protein: CASSVEQRSYEQYF
D gene: .
clone size: .
V gene: TRBV2
J gene: TRBJ2-7

CDR3 DNA: TGCGCCAGCAGCTTGGTATCTAGCGGGAACAATGAGCAGTTCTTC
CDR3 protein: CASSLVSSGNNEQFF
D gene: TRBD2
clone size: once
V gene: TRBV5-1
J gene: TRBJ2-1

CDR3 DNA: TGTGCCAGCAGTTTAACAGGATTAACTAACTATGGCTACACCTTC
CDR3 protein: CASSLTGLTNYGYTF
D gene: .
clone size: .
V gene: TRBV28
J gene: TRBJ1-2

CDR3 DNA: TGTGCCAGCAGAGTCAGGTCCGGCTCTGGAAACACCATATATTTT
CDR3 protein: CASRVRSGSGNTIYF
D gene: .
clone size: .
V gene: TRBV6-1
J gene: TRBJ1-3

CDR3 DNA: TGTGCCTCCTCACCGGGACAGGGGGGATACGAGCAGTACTTC
CDR3 protein: CASSPGQGGYEQYF
D gene: TRBD1
clone size: .
V gene: TRBV14
J gene: TRBJ2-7

CDR3 DNA: TGTGCCAGCACGACAGGGGGCTACGAGCAGTACTTC
CDR3 protein: CASTTGGYEQYF
D gene: TRBD1
clone size: few
V gene: TRBV28
J gene: TRBJ2-7

CDR3 DNA: TGCAGCGTTGAACCTCACGGGGGTCGGACTGAAGCTTTCTTT
CDR3 protein: CSVEPHGGRTEAFF
D gene: .
clone size: many
V gene: TRBV29-1
J gene: TRBJ1-1

CDR3 DNA: TGTGCCAGCAGTGAAGAGAGGACAGCGAACACTGAAGCTTTCTTT
CDR3 protein: CASSEERTANTEAFF
D gene: .
clone size: once
V gene: TRBV6-1
J gene: TRBJ1-1

CDR3 DNA: TGTGCCAGTAAAGGGTGGAGACTAGGCAATTCACCCCTCCACTTT
CDR3 protein: CASKGWRLGNSPLHF
D gene: .
clone size: once
V gene: TRBV19
J gene: TRBJ1-6

CDR3 DNA: TGTGCCAGCAGTCCAATCGACAGTTACAATGAGCAGTTCTTC
CDR3 protein: CASSPIDSYNEQFF
D gene: .
clone size: .
V gene: TRBV6-1
J gene: TRBJ2-1

CDR3 DNA: TGTGCCAGCAGTTACCGTGCTGCTTCAGGAACGCAGTATTTT
CDR3 protein: CASSYRAASGTQYF
D gene: .
clone size: .
V gene: TRBV6-5
J gene: TRBJ2-3

CDR3 DNA: TGTGCCAGCAGGCGGGACAGGGCGAACACCGGGGAGCTGTTTTTT
CDR3 protein: CASRRDRANTGELFF
D gene: TRBD1
clone size: .
V gene: TRBV6-5
J gene: TRBJ2-2

CDR3 DNA: TGTGCCAGCAGTGACAGGCGGGGGGGCTTAGAGACCCAGTACTTC
CDR3 protein: CASSDRRGGLETQYF
D gene: TRBD2
clone size: .
V gene: TRBV2
J gene: TRBJ2-5

CDR3 DNA: TGTGCCAGCAGCAACAAGGGGACTAGACAAGAGACCCAGTACTTC
CDR3 protein: CASSNKGTRQETQYF
D gene: TRBD2
clone size: .
V gene: TRBV11-2
J gene: TRBJ2-5

CDR3 DNA: TGTGCCAGCTCACCACCGGGAGCGGGGTCCTACAATGAGCAGTTCTTC
CDR3 protein: CASSPPGAGSYNEQFF
D gene: TRBD2
clone size: .
V gene: TRBV18
J gene: TRBJ2-1

CDR3 DNA: TGTGCCAGCAGTTTAAGTCAGGGGCAGTCTGGAAACACCATATATTTT
CDR3 protein: CASSLSQGQSGNTIYF
D gene: .
clone size: .
V gene: TRBV6-5
J gene: TRBJ1-3

CDR3 DNA: TGTGCCAGCATATCCGGGACAGGAGTTTTTGCGTTCTTC
CDR3 protein: CASISGTGVFAFF
D gene: TRBD1
clone size: few
V gene: TRBV2
J gene: TRBJ2-1

CDR3 DNA: TGCGCCAGCAGCCCCGGGACAGGGTCCTACAATGAGCAGTTCTTC
CDR3 protein: CASSPGTGSYNEQFF
D gene: TRBD1
clone size: .
V gene: TRBV5-1
J gene: TRBJ2-1

CDR3 DNA: TGTGCCAGTATCGACCGCGCGGGCAACTATGGCTACACCTTC
CDR3 protein: CASIDRAGNYGYTF
D gene: .
clone size: .
V gene: TRBV19
J gene: TRBJ1-2

CDR3 DNA: TGTGCCAGCAGCCCAACCCAGGGGGTCAATGAAAAACTGTTTTTT
CDR3 protein: CASSPTQGVNEKLFF
D gene: TRBD1
clone size: .
V gene: TRBV6-5
J gene: TRBJ1-4

CDR3 DNA: TGTGCCAGCCTAAACGGGGCTAGCGGCACAGATACGCAGTATTTT
CDR3 protein: CASLNGASGTDTQYF
D gene: .
clone size: .
V gene: TRBV28
J gene: TRBJ2-3

CDR3 DNA: TGTGCCAGCAGTGAAGCCTCCAGGGGGCGGAATCAGCCCCAGCATTTT
CDR3 protein: CASSEASRGRNQPQHF
D gene: TRBD1
clone size: .
V gene: TRBV6-1
J gene: TRBJ1-5

CDR3 DNA: TGTGCTAGCAGCCGCGGTATCCCCTACGAGCAGTACTTC
CDR3 protein: CASSRGIPYEQYF
D gene: .
clone size: .
V gene: TRBV7-7
J gene: TRBJ2-7

CDR3 DNA: TGTGCCAGCAGCGTAGCCGGGACCTACAATGAGCAGTTCTTC
CDR3 protein: CASSVAGTYNEQFF
D gene: .
clone size: .
V gene: TRBV9
J gene: TRBJ2-1

CDR3 DNA: TGTGCCTGGAGTAGCCGGGACAGGGGCGAGACCCAGTACTTC
CDR3 protein: CAWSSRDRGETQYF
D gene: TRBD1
clone size: .
V gene: TRBV30
J gene: TRBJ2-5

CDR3 DNA: TGTGCCAGCAGTTCCCAAAAACCCGCGAGTTGGACCGGGGAGCTGTTTTTT
CDR3 protein: CASSSQKPASWTGELFF
D gene: .
clone size: .
V gene: TRBV28
J gene: TRBJ2-2

CDR3 DNA: TGCGCCAGCAGCTTTTTTGTTTCTGCGGGGGGCACAGATACGCAGTATTTT
CDR3 protein: CASSFFVSAGGTDTQYF
D gene: TRBD2
clone size: .
V gene: TRBV5-1
J gene: TRBJ2-3

CDR3 DNA: TGTGCCAGCAGCGTAGGTCACGGGGACACTGAAGCTTTCTTT
CDR3 protein: CASSVGHGDTEAFF
D gene: .
clone size: .
V gene: TRBV9
J gene: TRBJ1-1

CDR3 DNA: TGTGCCATCAGTGACAGGGGAGATACGATTGAGCAGTACTTC
CDR3 protein: CAISDRGDTIEQYF
D gene: .
clone size: .
V gene: TRBV10-3
J gene: TRBJ2-7

CDR3 DNA: TGTGCCAGCTCACCCGCGGAGGGGACCTACAATGAGCAGTTCTTC
CDR3 protein: CASSPAEGTYNEQFF
D gene: .
clone size: .
V gene: TRBV18
J gene: TRBJ2-1

CDR3 DNA: TGTGCCAGCAGCCTCGGACTAGCGGTCAATGAGCAGTTCTTC
CDR3 protein: CASSLGLAVNEQFF
D gene: TRBD2
clone size: once
V gene: TRBV27
J gene: TRBJ2-1

CDR3 DNA: TGTGCCAGTAGTGCAAGGCTTAAGGACAGGAGAAGCAATCAGCCCCAGCATTTT
CDR3 protein: CASSARLKDRRSNQPQHF
D gene: TRBD1
clone size: .
V gene: TRBV19
J gene: TRBJ1-5

CDR3 DNA: TGCGCCAGCAGCGGAGGAGAGACCCAGTACTTC
CDR3 protein: CASSGGETQYF
D gene: .
clone size: .
V gene: TRBV5-1
J gene: TRBJ2-5

CDR3 DNA: TGTGCCAGCAGTAAGAGCCAAGGGGACGAGCAGTACTTC
CDR3 protein: CASSKSQGDEQYF
D gene: .
clone size: .
V gene: TRBV2
J gene: TRBJ2-7

CDR3 DNA: TGTGCCTGGTTTTACAGGGGGCAAGAGGTCTATGGCTACACCTTC
CDR3 protein: CAWFYRGQEVYGYTF
D gene: TRBD1
clone size: .
V gene: TRBV30
J gene: TRBJ1-2

CDR3 DNA: TGTGCCAGCAGTTACAAGGGAGGCACTGAAGCTTTCTTT
CDR3 protein: CASSYKGGTEAFF
D gene: .
clone size: .
V gene: TRBV6-5
J gene: TRBJ1-1

CDR3 DNA: TGTGCTAGCAGCCTAGACAGGGGTGATCAAGAGACCCAGTACTTC
CDR3 protein: CASSLDRGDQETQYF
D gene: TRBD1
clone size: .
V gene: TRBV7-7
J gene: TRBJ2-5

CDR3 DNA: TGCGCCAGCAGCTTGGCCCAAGGCGGTGGCTACACCTTC
CDR3 protein: CASSLAQGGGYTF
D gene: .
clone size: .
V gene: TRBV5-1
J gene: TRBJ1-2

CDR3 DNA: TGTGCCAGCTCACCGGGGACAGCGATTCTCCACAATGAGCAGTTCTTC
CDR3 protein: CASSPGTAILHNEQFF
D gene: TRBD1
clone size: .
V gene: TRBV18
J gene: TRBJ2-1

CDR3 DNA: TGTGCCAGCAGCCCCCGCAGGGCGCCCACTGAAGCTTTCTTT
CDR3 protein: CASSPRRAPTEAFF
D gene: .
clone size: .
V gene: TRBV6-1
J gene: TRBJ1-1

CDR3 DNA: TGTGCCACCAGCAGAGATAGTGTTAACTATGGCTACACCTTC
CDR3 protein: CATSRDSVNYGYTF
D gene: .
clone size: .
V gene: TRBV15
J gene: TRBJ1-2